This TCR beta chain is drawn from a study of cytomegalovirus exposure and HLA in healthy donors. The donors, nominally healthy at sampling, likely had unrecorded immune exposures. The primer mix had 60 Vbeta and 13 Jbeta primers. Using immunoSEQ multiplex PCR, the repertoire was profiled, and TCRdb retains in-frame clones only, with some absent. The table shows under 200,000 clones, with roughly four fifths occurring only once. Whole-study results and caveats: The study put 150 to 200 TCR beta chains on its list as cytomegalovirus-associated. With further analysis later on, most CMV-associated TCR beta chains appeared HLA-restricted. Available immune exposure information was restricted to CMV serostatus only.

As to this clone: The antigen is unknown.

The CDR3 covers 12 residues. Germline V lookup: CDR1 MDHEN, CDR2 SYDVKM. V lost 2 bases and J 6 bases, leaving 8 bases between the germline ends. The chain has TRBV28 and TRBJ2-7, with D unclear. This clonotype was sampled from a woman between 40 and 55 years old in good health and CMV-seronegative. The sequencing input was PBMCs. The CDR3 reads CASSLGAVEQYF. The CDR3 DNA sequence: TGTGCCAGCAGTTTAGGTGCAGTCGAGCAGTACTTC.